This T cell receptor (beta chain) was obtained from a study of T cell clonality in common variable immunodeficiency. Ten or more counts support this clone. Data came from immunoSEQ multiplex PCR; TCRdb stores just in-frame clones and leaves some out. The sample has roughly 32,000 clones, none seen only once. This sequence was found in a person aged 18 to 75 in good health. Input material: peripheral blood mononuclear cells.

Partial CDR3 DNA: TGTGCCAGCAGCTGGACTAGCGGGAGCCATGAG. It translates to CASSWTSGSHE. The full CDR3 is CASSWTSGSHEQFF. J is TRBJ2-1 and V is TRBV7-2; TRBD2 matches 13 bases. The CDR3 end is not reached by the read, which stops 3 residues before it; the germline J gene fills it in. This CDR3 is 14 amino acids long. V gave up 4 bases and J gave up 8 bases; unmatched junction bases: 2. Per the germline V gene, CDR1 is SGHTA and CDR2 is FQGNSA.